This TCR beta chain was recorded in a study of circulating CD8 cells and anti-PD-1 response in melanoma. Looking at the study overall: Every 2 weeks, patients got 3 mg/kg nivolumab intravenously. General observations from the study: Diversity ranked highest in DNEG and lowest in TIGIT subsets. Replicates were generally not done for experiments. The cohort mixed treatment-naive and previously treated patients.

With 0 bases clipped from V and 6 bases from J, the junction kept 7 bases outside the gene matches. Germline loops: CDR1 LNHDA, CDR2 SQIVND (reference sequence). This CDR3 is 15 amino acids long. By share, this clonotype ranks as medium-sized (0.01 to 0.1%). Its antigen is currently unknown. From live CD3+CD8+TCRalphabeta+ cells, four PD-1 and/or TIGIT subsets were sorted. Using around 14 ng of total RNA, TCR libraries were made with the QIAseq Immune Repertoire TCR panel. Via MiXCR, TCRdb re-called the reads, giving one row per CDR3 protein. The sample holds about 780 distinct CDR3 sequences, approximately 12% seen once.

The chain combines TRBV19 with TRBJ1-1; 7 bases are a match to TRBD1. Specimen: CD8+ T cells from PBMCs, collected at baseline or after one month of anti-PD-1 therapy (not recorded which). This TCR came from a human donor with melanoma. CDR3 protein: CASSIEAGGKSEAFF. The DNA for the CDR3 is TGTGCCAGTAGTATAGAGGCAGGGGGTAAGTCTGAAGCTTTCTTT.